The present TCR beta chain was sequenced within a study of blood T cell repertoires in COVID-19. Study context: COVID-19 samples from acute and convalescent phases originated in the United States, Italy and Spain. In each case, the material was cDNA or gDNA derived from T cells, B-cell-depleted T cells, or PBMCs.

Sequencing used immunoSEQ multiplex PCR; TCRdb keeps in-frame clones, though not all of them. The sample lists over 50,000 clones; about 85% were seen once. This clone was detected only a few times. Trimming left V 5 bases short and J 10 bases short, with 29 bases between. This CDR3 has 17 amino acids. Germline V gene lookup returns CDR1 SEHNR and CDR2 FQNEAQ (reference sequence). The TCR originated in a man aged 65 to 79 with acute or convalescent COVID-19. This sequence joins TRBV7-9 and TRBJ1-1; tentatively, D is TRBD1 (5 bases). Sequencing input: peripheral blood. This chain's CDR3 is CASSPSRGRGTAPGAFF. CDR3 DNA: TGTGCCAGCAGCCCGAGCCGAGGAAGGGGTACTGCGCCAGGAGCTTTCTTT.